A selection of T cell receptor beta chains follows, all from one sample in a study of metastatic and nonmetastatic thyroid tumors. MiXCR reprocessed the PCR reads for TCRdb. Of approximately 34,000 clones in the sample, about a sixth were seen once. The sample comprised blood. These receptors all stem from a female donor with papillary thyroid cancer or a benign thyroid nodule (not recorded which). Some clones in this sample may be carry-over from other donors' samples. CDR3s include the opening cysteine and the closing phenylalanine or tryptophan. The order of the fields is J gene, CDR3 length, D gene, V gene, clone size, CDR3 protein, CDR3 DNA. The D gene is left open where the match is weak. Clone size is not always given. Where it is, it says once, few, many or a class for expanded clones.

J gene: TRBJ2-2
CDR3 length: 13
D gene: -
V gene: TRBV5-1
clone size: many
CDR3 protein: CASSFVGTGELFF
CDR3 DNA: TGCGCCAGCAGCTTTGTTGGGACCGGGGAGCTGTTTTTT

J gene: TRBJ1-6
CDR3 length: 14
D gene: TRBD1
V gene: TRBV5-5
clone size: many
CDR3 protein: CASSLRDRDSPLHF
CDR3 DNA: TGTGCCAGCAGCTTAAGGGACAGGGATTCACCCCTCCACTTT

J gene: TRBJ1-5
CDR3 length: 14
D gene: TRBD1
V gene: TRBV19
clone size: few
CDR3 protein: CASSGTGGNQPQHF
CDR3 DNA: TGTGCCAGTAGCGGGACAGGGGGCAATCAGCCCCAGCATTTT

J gene: TRBJ2-2
CDR3 length: 17
D gene: -
V gene: TRBV20-1
clone size: -
CDR3 protein: CSARGPSAGADTWELFF
CDR3 DNA: TGCAGTGCTAGAGGCCCTAGCGCGGGGGCTGACACCTGGGAGCTGTTTTTT

J gene: TRBJ1-3
CDR3 length: 14
D gene: -
V gene: TRBV19
clone size: many
CDR3 protein: CASSGRSSGNTIYF
CDR3 DNA: TGTGCCAGTAGTGGCCGAAGCTCTGGAAACACCATATATTTT

J gene: TRBJ2-7
CDR3 length: 11
D gene: -
V gene: TRBV11-3
clone size: few
CDR3 protein: CASSSDYEQYF
CDR3 DNA: TGTGCCAGCAGCTCAGACTACGAGCAGTACTTC

J gene: TRBJ2-1
CDR3 length: 15
D gene: -
V gene: TRBV20-1
clone size: many
CDR3 protein: CSARRPGGSYNEQFF
CDR3 DNA: TGCAGTGCTAGACGTCCCGGGGGCTCCTACAATGAGCAGTTCTTC

J gene: TRBJ1-1
CDR3 length: 14
D gene: TRBD1
V gene: TRBV11-3
clone size: -
CDR3 protein: CASSLAGTEREAFF
CDR3 DNA: TGTGCCAGCAGCTTAGCCGGGACAGAACGTGAAGCTTTCTTT

J gene: TRBJ1-6
CDR3 length: 19
D gene: TRBD1
V gene: TRBV6-2/TRBV6-3
clone size: -
CDR3 protein: CASRRGTGGTTSVNSPLHF
CDR3 DNA: TGTGCCAGCAGACGGGGGACAGGAGGCACCACCTCTGTAAATTCACCCCTCCACTTT

J gene: TRBJ1-5
CDR3 length: 15
D gene: TRBD1
V gene: TRBV10-3
clone size: many
CDR3 protein: CAISEAPGGSQPQHF
CDR3 DNA: TGTGCCATCAGTGAGGCCCCAGGGGGCAGTCAGCCCCAGCATTTT

J gene: TRBJ1-4
CDR3 length: 15
D gene: -
V gene: TRBV15
clone size: many
CDR3 protein: CATSPIVGANEKLFF
CDR3 DNA: TGTGCCACCAGCCCCATTGTTGGGGCTAATGAAAAACTGTTTTTT

J gene: TRBJ2-7
CDR3 length: 14
D gene: -
V gene: TRBV20-1
clone size: many
CDR3 protein: CSARGELISYEQYF
CDR3 DNA: TGCAGTGCTAGAGGGGAGTTGATTTCCTACGAGCAGTACTTC

J gene: TRBJ2-1
CDR3 length: 15
D gene: TRBD2
V gene: TRBV10-3
clone size: many
CDR3 protein: CAPAEGLANYNEQFF
CDR3 DNA: TGTGCCCCGGCGGAGGGACTAGCGAACTACAATGAGCAGTTCTTC

J gene: TRBJ1-1
CDR3 length: 15
D gene: TRBD1
V gene: TRBV5-1
clone size: -
CDR3 protein: CASSLGDRGVTEAFF
CDR3 DNA: TGCGCCAGCAGCCTGGGGGACAGGGGTGTAACTGAAGCTTTCTTT

J gene: TRBJ1-1
CDR3 length: 16
D gene: TRBD1
V gene: TRBV6-1
clone size: many
CDR3 protein: CASSLTLGTANTEAFF
CDR3 DNA: TGTGCCAGCAGTCTTACCCTTGGGACAGCTAACACTGAAGCTTTCTTT

J gene: TRBJ1-2
CDR3 length: 13
D gene: -
V gene: TRBV4-1
clone size: many
CDR3 protein: CASSQEDMGGYTF
CDR3 DNA: TGCGCCAGCAGCCAAGAGGATATGGGAGGCTACACCTTC

J gene: TRBJ1-3
CDR3 length: 14
D gene: -
V gene: TRBV2
clone size: many
CDR3 protein: CASSEEAGRNTIYF
CDR3 DNA: TGTGCCAGCAGTGAAGAGGCAGGGCGTAACACCATATATTTT

J gene: TRBJ1-1
CDR3 length: 13
D gene: -
V gene: TRBV19
clone size: many
CDR3 protein: CASSLYMNTEAFF
CDR3 DNA: TGTGCCAGTAGTCTTTACATGAACACTGAAGCTTTCTTT

J gene: TRBJ1-2
CDR3 length: 12
D gene: -
V gene: TRBV11-3
clone size: -
CDR3 protein: CASIFRYTRHTF
CDR3 DNA: TGTGCCAGCATCTTTAGGTACACTCGACACACCTTC

J gene: TRBJ1-1
CDR3 length: 15
D gene: -
V gene: TRBV27
clone size: many
CDR3 protein: CASSSRGGRVTEAFF
CDR3 DNA: TGTGCCAGCAGTTCCCGGGGAGGGAGGGTCACTGAAGCTTTCTTT

J gene: TRBJ2-1
CDR3 length: 16
D gene: -
V gene: TRBV7-8
clone size: many
CDR3 protein: CASSSPRSRSINEQFF
CDR3 DNA: TGTGCCAGCAGCTCTCCTCGGTCACGTTCGATCAATGAGCAGTTCTTC

J gene: TRBJ2-7
CDR3 length: 14
D gene: -
V gene: TRBV28
clone size: medium-sized
CDR3 protein: CASRSGSPIYEQYF
CDR3 DNA: TGTGCCAGCCGATCCGGGTCCCCGATCTACGAGCAGTACTTC

J gene: TRBJ2-2
CDR3 length: 16
D gene: TRBD1
V gene: TRBV30
clone size: many
CDR3 protein: CAGPGQGIPNTGELFF
CDR3 DNA: TGTGCCGGACCGGGACAGGGGATTCCCAACACCGGGGAGCTGTTTTTT

J gene: TRBJ1-1
CDR3 length: 14
D gene: -
V gene: TRBV15
clone size: many
CDR3 protein: CATSREIGNTEAFF
CDR3 DNA: TGTGCCACCAGCAGAGAAATAGGGAACACTGAAGCTTTCTTT

J gene: TRBJ2-3
CDR3 length: 17
D gene: -
V gene: TRBV6-2/TRBV6-3
clone size: -
CDR3 protein: CASSPLGGSVVADTQYF
CDR3 DNA: TGTGCCAGCAGCCCCCTTGGGGGTAGCGTGGTGGCAGATACGCAGTATTTT

J gene: TRBJ1-1
CDR3 length: 15
D gene: -
V gene: TRBV6-1
clone size: few
CDR3 protein: CASSERGSTNTEALF
CDR3 DNA: TGTGCCAGCAGTGAAAGGGGGTCCACGAACACTGAAGCTTTATTT

J gene: TRBJ1-2
CDR3 length: 14
D gene: -
V gene: TRBV18
clone size: -
CDR3 protein: CASSSEGGGNGYTF
CDR3 DNA: TGTGCCAGCTCGTCCGAGGGGGGCGGCAATGGCTACACCTTC

J gene: TRBJ2-7
CDR3 length: 14
D gene: TRBD2
V gene: TRBV10-3
clone size: many
CDR3 protein: CAISGGTSGYEQYF
CDR3 DNA: TGTGCCATCAGTGGCGGGACTAGCGGGTACGAGCAGTACTTC

J gene: TRBJ2-1
CDR3 length: 16
D gene: -
V gene: TRBV5-1
clone size: many
CDR3 protein: CASSRGAPNTYNEQFF
CDR3 DNA: TGCGCCAGCAGCCGGGGGGCCCCGAATACTTACAATGAGCAGTTCTTC

J gene: TRBJ1-2
CDR3 length: 12
D gene: -
V gene: TRBV6-4
clone size: many
CDR3 protein: CASTYMGDGYTF
CDR3 DNA: TGTGCCAGCACCTATATGGGGGATGGCTACACCTTC

J gene: TRBJ2-1
CDR3 length: 16
D gene: TRBD2
V gene: TRBV19
clone size: many
CDR3 protein: CASSTRLAGGRNEQFF
CDR3 DNA: TGTGCCAGTAGTACCCGATTGGCGGGAGGGAGAAATGAGCAGTTCTTC

J gene: TRBJ2-2
CDR3 length: 11
D gene: -
V gene: TRBV18
clone size: many
CDR3 protein: CASQMAGELFF
CDR3 DNA: TGTGCCAGCCAAATGGCCGGGGAGCTGTTTTTT

J gene: TRBJ2-3
CDR3 length: 15
D gene: TRBD1
V gene: TRBV10-2
clone size: many
CDR3 protein: CASSSTGGVVDTQYF
CDR3 DNA: TGCGCCAGCAGTTCGACAGGGGGGGTTGTAGATACGCAGTATTTT

J gene: TRBJ2-1
CDR3 length: 14
D gene: -
V gene: TRBV20-1
clone size: few
CDR3 protein: CSARESGAYNEQFF
CDR3 DNA: TGCAGTGCTAGAGAGTCCGGGGCGTACAATGAGCAGTTCTTC

J gene: TRBJ2-7
CDR3 length: 17
D gene: TRBD1
V gene: TRBV3-1
clone size: many
CDR3 protein: CASSQAPLRQGAYEQYF
CDR3 DNA: TGTGCCAGCAGCCAGGCCCCACTAAGACAGGGGGCATATGAGCAGTACTTC

J gene: TRBJ2-2
CDR3 length: 14
D gene: TRBD1
V gene: TRBV19
clone size: many
CDR3 protein: CASKDRINTGELFF
CDR3 DNA: TGTGCCAGTAAGGACAGGATTAACACCGGGGAGCTGTTTTTT

J gene: TRBJ2-5
CDR3 length: 14
D gene: TRBD1
V gene: TRBV19
clone size: many
CDR3 protein: CASSIGTGKETQYF
CDR3 DNA: TGTGCCAGTAGTATTGGGACAGGGAAAGAGACCCAGTACTTC

J gene: TRBJ2-7
CDR3 length: 9
D gene: -
V gene: TRBV6-4
clone size: many
CDR3 protein: CARVYEQYF
CDR3 DNA: TGTGCCAGGGTCTACGAGCAGTACTTC

J gene: TRBJ2-4
CDR3 length: 15
D gene: TRBD1
V gene: TRBV3-1
clone size: -
CDR3 protein: CASSQPGTGRDIQYF
CDR3 DNA: TGTGCCAGCAGCCAACCCGGGACAGGGAGAGACATTCAGTACTTC

J gene: TRBJ2-3
CDR3 length: 17
D gene: TRBD2
V gene: TRBV7-9
clone size: many
CDR3 protein: CASSLTGRRGAGDTQYF
CDR3 DNA: TGTGCCAGCAGCTTAACGGGGAGGCGGGGGGCTGGAGATACGCAGTATTTT

J gene: TRBJ2-3
CDR3 length: 15
D gene: -
V gene: TRBV30
clone size: -
CDR3 protein: CAWDDPSRSSYTQYF
CDR3 DNA: TGTGCCTGGGACGACCCTTCTAGAAGTTCATATACGCAGTATTTT

J gene: TRBJ2-5
CDR3 length: 14
D gene: -
V gene: TRBV2
clone size: many
CDR3 protein: CASSSTGTAATQYF
CDR3 DNA: TGTGCCAGCAGCTCGACCGGGACGGCCGCAACCCAGTACTTC

J gene: TRBJ1-1
CDR3 length: 14
D gene: -
V gene: TRBV5-1
clone size: many
CDR3 protein: CASSPERGVTEAFF
CDR3 DNA: TGCGCCAGCAGCCCCGAGAGGGGTGTCACTGAAGCTTTCTTT

J gene: TRBJ1-1
CDR3 length: 18
D gene: -
V gene: TRBV7-9
clone size: many
CDR3 protein: CASSPQRGVSFQNTEAFF
CDR3 DNA: TGTGCCAGCAGCCCCCAACGGGGAGTAAGTTTCCAGAACACTGAAGCTTTCTTT

J gene: TRBJ1-6
CDR3 length: 15
D gene: -
V gene: TRBV11-2
clone size: many
CDR3 protein: CASSLRSSYNSPLHF
CDR3 DNA: TGTGCCAGCAGCTTACGGAGCTCCTATAATTCACCCCTCCACTTT

J gene: TRBJ2-7
CDR3 length: 15
D gene: -
V gene: TRBV19
clone size: many
CDR3 protein: CASSIKGVSSYEQYF
CDR3 DNA: TGTGCCAGTAGTATAAAGGGGGTGAGTTCCTACGAGCAGTACTTC

J gene: TRBJ2-6
CDR3 length: 15
D gene: -
V gene: TRBV28
clone size: many
CDR3 protein: CASSLQVSGANVLTF
CDR3 DNA: TGTGCCAGCAGTTTACAGGTCTCTGGGGCCAACGTCCTGACCTTC

J gene: TRBJ1-5
CDR3 length: 14
D gene: -
V gene: TRBV19
clone size: many
CDR3 protein: CASNAGNSNQPQHF
CDR3 DNA: TGTGCCAGTAACGCCGGGAACAGCAATCAGCCCCAGCATTTT

J gene: TRBJ2-2
CDR3 length: 13
D gene: -
V gene: TRBV6-1
clone size: few
CDR3 protein: CAISDSATWELFF
CDR3 DNA: TGTGCCATCAGTGACTCGGCCACCTGGGAGCTGTTTTTT